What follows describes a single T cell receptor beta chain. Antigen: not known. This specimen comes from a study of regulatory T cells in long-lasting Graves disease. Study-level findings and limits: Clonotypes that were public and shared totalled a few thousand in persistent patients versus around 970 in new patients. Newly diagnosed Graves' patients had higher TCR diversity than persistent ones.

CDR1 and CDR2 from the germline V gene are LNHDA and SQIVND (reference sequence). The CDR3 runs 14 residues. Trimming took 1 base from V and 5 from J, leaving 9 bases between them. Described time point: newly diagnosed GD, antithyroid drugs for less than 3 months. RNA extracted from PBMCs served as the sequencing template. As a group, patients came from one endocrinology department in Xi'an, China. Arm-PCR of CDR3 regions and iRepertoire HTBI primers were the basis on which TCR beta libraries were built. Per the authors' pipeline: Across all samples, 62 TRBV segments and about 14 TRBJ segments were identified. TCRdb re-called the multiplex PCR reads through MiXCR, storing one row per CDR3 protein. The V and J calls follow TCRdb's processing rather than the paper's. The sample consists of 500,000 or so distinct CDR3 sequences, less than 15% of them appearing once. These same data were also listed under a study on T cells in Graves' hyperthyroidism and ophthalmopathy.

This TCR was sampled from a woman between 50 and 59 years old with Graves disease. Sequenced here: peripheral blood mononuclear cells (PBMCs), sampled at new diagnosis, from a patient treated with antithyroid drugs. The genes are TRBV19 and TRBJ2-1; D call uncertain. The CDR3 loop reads CASSIAAGDNEQFF. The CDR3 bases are TGTGCCAGTAGTATAGCGGCTGGAGACAATGAGCAGTTCTTC. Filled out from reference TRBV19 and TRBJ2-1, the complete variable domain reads DGGITQSPKYLFRKEGQNVTLSCEQNLNHDAMYWYRQDPGQGLRLIYYSQIVNDFQKGDIAEGYSVSREKKESFPLTVTSAQKNPTAFYLCASSIAAGDNEQFFGPGTRLTVL.